This T cell receptor (beta chain) came from a study of post-analysis software for immune sequencing data. Looking at the study overall: Relapsing-remitting, secondary progressive and progressive-relapsing forms made up the multiple sclerosis disease courses. General observations from the study: Patients carried a handful of TRBV segments more frequently than controls did, and TRBV5-6, TRBV5-1 and TRBV20-1 were among them. Samples made in the same batch grouped tightly together by F measure.

Unique molecular identifiers had been added to the TCR beta cDNA libraries. TCRdb processed the PCR reads anew with MiXCR; each CDR3 protein has one entry. The table shows 600,000 to 700,000 distinct CDR3 sequences, with approximately 59% occurring only once. With regard to this clonotype: Its antigen is not known.

The germline V gene has CDR1 MGHRA and CDR2 YSYEKL. The CDR3 runs 16 residues. The V end lost 0 bases, the J end lost 5 bases, and 15 bases lay between the germline ends. The gene calls are TRBV4-1 and TRBJ2-3, with a possible D match to TRBD1 (6 bases). The sample consisted of blood. This sequence originates from a girl aged 2 to 10 with multiple sclerosis. The CDR3 DNA sequence: TGCGCCAGCAGCCAAGATCCGAACAGGGCCAAAGATACGCAGTATTTT. Translating gives CASSQDPNRAKDTQYF.